This entry describes one TCR beta chain. This clone was seen once. Its antigen is unknown. No per-base quality is available; no much larger clone lies one base away. The data were obtained in a study of cytomegalovirus exposure and HLA in healthy donors (dated by TCRdb to 2016 to 2017). Turning to the overall study: An earlier analysis of several hundred of the donors reported about 300 Gb of sequence data and 100 million to 120 million unique TCR beta sequences obtained from about 200 million T cells. Typing coverage differed by locus: A, B, C, DRB1 and DQB1 were typed in roughly 620-640 donors, DQA1 in about 510, DPA1 in 600 to 610, and DPB1 in just under 480. Rather than drawing on any new phenotypic data, the later analysis identified candidate immune exposures from TCR beta sequences and the way those sequences occurred across donors. The study combined high-throughput TCR immunosequencing, statistical association of individual TCRs with disease status, and machine learning to predict cytomegalovirus infection status. A few DR-DQ haplotypes were treated as single units for association and clustering because of strong linkage in the cohort. An earlier analysis of roughly 600 of the donors used high-throughput TCR beta sequencing to judge whether each TCR beta V gene segment behaved as functional or pseudogenic. In addition to the first cohort of 666 subjects, a separate validation cohort of under 150 different subjects was used. Among the approximately 400 genotyped donors, around 81% belonged to the genetic ancestry cluster associated with self-reported Caucasian donors. Approximately 310 gigabases of sequencing data and tens of millions of unique TCR sequences were included in an early release covering 550 to 800 HLA-typed donors. HLA typing included class I and class II loci at four-digit resolution. The study aimed to test whether signatures of past pathogen exposure could be identified by cataloging public T cell receptors. A later analysis re-analyzed previously published TCR beta repertoires from about 600 donors and added high-resolution HLA genotyping to study TCR occurrence patterns. All discovery cohort repertoires had been generated using a single sequencing platform. The T cell repertoires of 550 to 850 subjects were profiled by immunosequencing and related to cytomegalovirus serostatus. Genome-wide SNP genotypes for about 65% of the roughly 670 donors were used in a later genetic analysis, which treated that subset as a discovery cohort. Among some 400 genotyped donors of the cohort, an average of about 240,000 unique TCR beta nucleotide sequences was sequenced per donor, of which about 18% were non-productive. Alongside the repertoire data, information on donor age, sex, ethnicity and CMV serostatus was compiled.

The cohort consisted of 670 or so healthy bone marrow donors. All cohort members were sampled while nominally healthy, although unrecorded immune exposures were likely present. The donor tested CMV seropositive and was one of the 289 seropositive cohort members. A peripheral blood sample was provided by each donor, and peripheral blood mononuclear cells were used for TCR beta sequencing. Genomic DNA was extracted from the blood cell samples with the Qiagen DNeasy Blood Extraction Kit. The library was generated by the immunoSEQ multiplex PCR assay. The multiplex PCR relied on a mix of 60 forward primers for TCR Vbeta segments and 13 reverse primers for TCR Jbeta segments. The CDR3 region of rearranged TCR beta genes was amplified from genomic DNA with a multiplex PCR assay. The Illumina HiSeq System was used to sequence the amplified TCR beta libraries as 87-base-pair reads. As for how the authors treated the data: In a later analysis, about 80 million unique TCR beta chains were counted across the 666 repertoires, and around 11 million of these chains were shared by at least two donors. A nearest-neighbor algorithm error-corrected the raw reads and collapsed the reads into unique sequences, merging closely related sequences to remove PCR and sequencing errors. Alignment of CDR3 sequences to IMGT reference sequences was used to assign V, D and J gene segments. For a sequence to be retained, a match of at least six nucleotides to both a V gene segment and a J gene segment was required. Rearrangements were classified as productive when the CDR3 lacked stop codons and remained in frame with V and J, and all other rearrangements were classified as non-productive. Following IMGT convention, CDR3 was defined as the stretch from the second conserved V-encoded cysteine to the conserved J-encoded phenylalanine. Sequences without an unambiguous match to a single V gene segment were excluded from the earlier analysis of 500 to 700 of the donors. An earlier analysis of 550 to 650 of the donors classified V segments as functional when productive rearrangements were above 56.7% and as segregating when the standard deviation between donors was above 5%. A statistical classification framework was built for diagnosing cytomegalovirus status from the catalog of TCR beta chain sequences. In a later analysis, V and J genes were assigned by comparing TCR nucleotide sequences against IMGT/GENE-DB human TR gene sequences. In a later analysis, CDR3 sequences and most-parsimonious VDJ recombination scenarios were assigned using the TCRdist pipeline. In a later analysis, every TCR beta chain was defined by the combination of its CDR3 amino acid sequence and its V-gene family, and reads without a unique V-gene family were dropped. To address suspected cross-contamination and a sequencing artifact, a later analysis removed roughly 640 highly shared, low-generation-probability nucleotide sequences. A later analysis calculated a clonal expansion index for each public chain from normalized within-repertoire ranks of inferred template counts. Generation probabilities in a later analysis came from a VDJ recombination model fitted to out-of-frame rearrangements, and those results were checked against IGoR. A later analysis scored TCR-TCR, TCR-HLA and TCR-CMV co-occurrence with hypergeometric tests, applying a repertoire-size bias correction to TCR pairs. In a later analysis, false discovery rates were estimated by permuting HLA or CMV assignments 20 times. In a later analysis, co-occurring TCRs were grouped with DBSCAN, and TCRdist sequence similarity was added when clustering was performed within HLA-allele-positive subsets. Repertoires with fewer than 30,000 or more than 120,000 public chains, plus five repertoires with anomalous nucleotide sharing, were excluded from co-occurrence clustering. TCRdb holds this immuneACCESS table with in-frame rearrangements only. Some clones are missing; in checked studies, unresolved V genes explain under half, and the rest has no known cause. The D gene and trimming were derived from the DNA, and the V and J assignments and clone size from that table. A total of 150,000 to 200,000 clones appear in this sample, 78% of them only once. The ten top clones hold roughly 15% of the sample.

The investigation overall reported the following: Most TCR sequences were observed very rarely across donors, whereas some public TCRs were present in many individuals. Because counts were too low, roughly 18 rarely observed V segments, including chromosome 9 orphons, were left out of the earlier analysis of 587 of the donors. V-gene and J-gene trimming of TCR beta chains was associated with a missense DCLRE1C variant in a later genetic analysis, and the association was replicated in an independent cohort. CMV serostatus was the only immune exposure information available for the cohort. A further reported finding was that TCR beta sequences accurately predicted the HLA-A and HLA-B alleles for most subjects in the first cohort. Compared with the approximately 710-donor mean, donors in an Asian-associated ancestry cluster had fewer N-insertions in productive TCRs, according to a later genetic analysis. The cohort was sequenced for TCR beta chains only, and without alpha or paired-chain data the features that could be detected were limited. Roughly uniform sequencing depth across donors was assumed in presence/absence analyses, although this assumption may not hold. Linkage disequilibrium might explain the correlated functional status among segregating V segments, but an unknown experimental factor could not be excluded. In vitro tests confirmed that a few of the cytomegalovirus-associated TCR beta chains recognize cytomegalovirus antigens. The authors suggested that the approach could potentially be generalized to other disease states and immunological phenotypes. The sequencing pipeline was judged likely to have produced a cluster of highly shared sequence variants as a technical artifact. In a later analysis, HLA-associated TCR beta chains showed more clonal expansion and lower generation probabilities than non-associated chains that were equally common. Assigning TCR associations to individual alleles was difficult when HLA alleles, especially DR and DQ, strongly co-occurred. Most CMV-associated TCR beta chains appeared to be HLA-restricted in a later analysis, and the HLA associations seemed to be driven largely by CMV exposure. Several of the top co-occurrence clusters appeared to be linked to parvovirus B19, influenza, CMV and Epstein-Barr virus, according to a later analysis. In both the original and validation cohorts, the classifier was reported to diagnose cytomegalovirus status with high specificity and sensitivity. HLA typing was unavailable for some donors at each locus, so association tests used only the typed subset. An earlier analysis of approximately 600 of the donors showed that most TCR beta V segments appeared in productive rearrangements either about 87% or about 30% of the time, which broadly matched IMGT annotations. The study listed 150 to 200 TCR beta chains as associated with cytomegalovirus. According to a later analysis, TCR association rates differed among HLA loci, with DRB1 alleles showing the most associated TCRs and HLA-C alleles showing the fewest. A later analysis associated about 18,000 TCR beta sequences with specific HLA alleles at a false discovery rate of 0.05.

This TCR was recovered from a woman aged 30 to 39 in good health and CMV-seropositive. Sequenced input: PBMCs.

DNA sequence: TGTGCCAGCACCTCAAGTAGGGGATCGGGAGCTTTCTTT. This yields the protein CASTSSRGSGAFF. The V and J segments used are TRBV6-5 and TRBJ1-1; the D segment could be TRBD1, given 5 matching bases. For CDR1 and CDR2, the germline V gene lists MNHEY and SVGAGI. The CDR3 runs 13 amino acids, cysteine and phenylalanine included. Just CDR3 DNA is preserved here, 39 bases in frame from base 1. V was cut back by 7 bases and J by 10 bases, leaving a gap of 19 bases between them.